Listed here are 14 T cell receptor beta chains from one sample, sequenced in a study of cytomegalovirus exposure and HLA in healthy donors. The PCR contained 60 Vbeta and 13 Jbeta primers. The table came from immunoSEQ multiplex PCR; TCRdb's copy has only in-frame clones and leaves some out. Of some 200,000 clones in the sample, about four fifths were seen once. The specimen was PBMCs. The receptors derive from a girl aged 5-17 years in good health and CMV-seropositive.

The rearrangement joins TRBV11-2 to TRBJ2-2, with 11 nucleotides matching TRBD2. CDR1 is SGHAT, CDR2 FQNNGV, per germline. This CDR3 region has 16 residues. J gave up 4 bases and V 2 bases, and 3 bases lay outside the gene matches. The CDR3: CASSLRLAGTTGELFF. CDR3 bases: TGTGCCAGCAGCTTAAGACTAGCGGGGACCACCGGGGAGCTGTTTTTT.

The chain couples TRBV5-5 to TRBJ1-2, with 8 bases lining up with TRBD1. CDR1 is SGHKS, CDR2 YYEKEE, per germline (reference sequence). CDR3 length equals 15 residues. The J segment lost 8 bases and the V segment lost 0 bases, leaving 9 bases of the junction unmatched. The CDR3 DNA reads TGTGCCAGCAGCTTGGTGGGACAGGAGAATTACGGCTACACCTTC. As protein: CASSLVGQENYGYTF.

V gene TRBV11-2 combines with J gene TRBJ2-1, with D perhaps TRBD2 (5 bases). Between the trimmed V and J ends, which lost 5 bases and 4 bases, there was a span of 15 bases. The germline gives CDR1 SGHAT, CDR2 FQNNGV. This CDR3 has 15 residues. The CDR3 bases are TGTGCCAGCAGCCCACCCCCGGAGGTATACAATGAGCAGTTCTTC. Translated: CASSPPPEVYNEQFF.

The CDR3: CASSIAGHNEKLFF. CDR3 DNA sequence: TGCGCCAGCAGCATTGCGGGGCATAATGAAAAACTGTTTTTT. V is TRBV5-1 and J is TRBJ1-4, with D perhaps TRBD1 (5 bases). V shed 4 bases and J shed 4 bases, with 11 bases lying between them. CDR1 is SGHRS, CDR2 YFSETQ, per germline. The CDR3 runs 14 residues.

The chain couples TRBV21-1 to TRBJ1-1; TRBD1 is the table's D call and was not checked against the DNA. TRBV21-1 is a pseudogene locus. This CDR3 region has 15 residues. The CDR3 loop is CASNSYRDETTEAFF. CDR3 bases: TGTGCCAGCAATTCATACAGGGATGAAACAACGGAAGCTTTCTTT.

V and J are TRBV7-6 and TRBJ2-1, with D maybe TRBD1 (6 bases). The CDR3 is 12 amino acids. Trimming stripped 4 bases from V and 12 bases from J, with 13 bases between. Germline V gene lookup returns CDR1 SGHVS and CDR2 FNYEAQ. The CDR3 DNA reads TGTGCCAGCAGCTCTGCAGGGGCTACGCAGTTCTTC. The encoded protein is CASSSAGATQFF.

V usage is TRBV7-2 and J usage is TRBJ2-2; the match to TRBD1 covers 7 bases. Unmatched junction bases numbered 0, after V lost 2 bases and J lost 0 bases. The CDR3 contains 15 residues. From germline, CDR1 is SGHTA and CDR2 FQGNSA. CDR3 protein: CASSLQGANTGELFF. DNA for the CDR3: TGTGCCAGCAGCTTACAGGGGGCGAACACCGGGGAGCTGTTTTTT. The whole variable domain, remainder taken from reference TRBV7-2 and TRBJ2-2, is GAGVSQSPSNKVTEKGKDVELRCDPISGHTALYWYRQSLGQGLEFLIYFQGNSAPDKSGLPSDRFSAERTGGSVSTLTIQRTQQEDSAVYLCASSLQGANTGELFFGEGSRLTVL.

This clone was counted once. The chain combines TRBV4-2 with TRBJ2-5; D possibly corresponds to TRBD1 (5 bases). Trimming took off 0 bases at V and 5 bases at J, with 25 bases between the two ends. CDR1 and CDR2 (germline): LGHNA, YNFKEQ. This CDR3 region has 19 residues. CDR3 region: CASSQDGPVRGGPAETQYF. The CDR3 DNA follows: TGTGCCAGCAGCCAAGACGGCCCAGTTAGGGGCGGCCCGGCGGAGACCCAGTACTTC.

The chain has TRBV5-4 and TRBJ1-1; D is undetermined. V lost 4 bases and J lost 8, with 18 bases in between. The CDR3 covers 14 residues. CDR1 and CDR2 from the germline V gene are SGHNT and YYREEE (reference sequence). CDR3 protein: CASSRTYTQSEAFF. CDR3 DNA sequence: TGTGCCAGCAGCCGAACCTATACACAGTCCGAAGCTTTCTTT.

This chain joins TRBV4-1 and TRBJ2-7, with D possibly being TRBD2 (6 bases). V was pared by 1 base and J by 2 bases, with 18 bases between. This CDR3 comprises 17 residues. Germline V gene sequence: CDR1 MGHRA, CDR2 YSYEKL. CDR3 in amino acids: CASSQVLGGDRTYEQYF. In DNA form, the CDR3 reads TGCGCCAGCAGCCAAGTACTTGGCGGGGACCGAACCTACGAGCAGTACTTC.

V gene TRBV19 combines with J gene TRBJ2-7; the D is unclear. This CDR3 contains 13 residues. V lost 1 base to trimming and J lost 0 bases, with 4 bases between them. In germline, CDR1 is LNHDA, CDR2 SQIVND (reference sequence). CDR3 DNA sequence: TGTGCCAGTAGTATAGGCGCCTCCTACGAGCAGTACTTC. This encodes CASSIGASYEQYF.

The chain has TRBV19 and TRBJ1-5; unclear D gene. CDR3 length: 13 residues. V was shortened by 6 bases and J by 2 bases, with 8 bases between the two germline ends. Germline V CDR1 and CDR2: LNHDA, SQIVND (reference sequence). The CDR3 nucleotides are TGTGCCAGTAGGCTAATTGGCAATCAGCCCCAGCATTTT. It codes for CASRLIGNQPQHF.

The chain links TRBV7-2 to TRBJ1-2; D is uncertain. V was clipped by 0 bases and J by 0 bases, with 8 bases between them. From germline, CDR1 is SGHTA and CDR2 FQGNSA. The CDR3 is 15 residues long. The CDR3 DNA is TGTGCCAGCAGCTTAGCGAGTCGCGCTAACTATGGCTACACCTTC. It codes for CASSLASRANYGYTF.

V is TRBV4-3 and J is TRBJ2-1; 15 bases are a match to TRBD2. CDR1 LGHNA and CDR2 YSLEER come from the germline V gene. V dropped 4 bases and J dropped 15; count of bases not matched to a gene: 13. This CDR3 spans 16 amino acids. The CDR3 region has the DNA TGCGCCAGCAGCCGCGGACTAGCGGGGGGGCCTAACGACACGTTCTTC. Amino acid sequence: CASSRGLAGGPNDTFF.